The 10 T cell receptor beta chains in this list originate from one sample, sequenced in a study of CD8+CD57+ T cells in acquired aplastic anemia. The sequenced patients had an expansion of CD8+CD57+ cells seen by flow cytometry. CDR3 and TCR beta VDJ profiling relied on a genomic DNA template. Via MiXCR, TCRdb re-called the reads, giving one row per CDR3 protein. The sample carries around 170,000 distinct CDR3 sequences, 40% to 55% recorded once. The sequenced sample consisted of sorted CD4+, CD8+, or CD8+CD57+ T cells (not recorded which) from PBMCs. Receptor source: a human donor with aplastic anemia.

This clonotype was counted at least ten times. The chain is built from TRBV20-1 and TRBJ2-5; 7 nucleotides align to TRBD1. The ends lost 6 bases at V and 0 bases at J; junction bases unmatched: 4. From germline, CDR1 is DFQATT and CDR2 SNEGSKA (reference sequence). The CDR3 runs 13 residues. CDR3 in amino acids: CSARGQDQETQYF. CDR3 nucleotides: TGCAGTGCCCGAGGACAGGACCAAGAGACCCAGTACTTC.

This clonotype was seen a handful of times. The chain uses TRBV7-9 and TRBJ2-2, with 8 bases identical to TRBD1. The CDR3 length is 12 residues. Trimming removed 11 bases from V and 5 bases from J; junction bases left unmatched: 4. Germline lookup yields CDR1 SEHNR and CDR2 FQNEAQ (reference sequence). This CDR3 reads CAHRGVTGELFF. For the CDR3, the DNA is TGTGCCCACAGGGGGGTTACCGGGGAGCTGTTTTTT.

This clonotype occurred a few times. This sequence joins TRBV2 and TRBJ2-7, with D maybe TRBD2 (5 bases). V shed 3 bases and J shed 3 bases, with 9 bases lying between them. The CDR3 has 13 residues. Germline CDR1 is SNHLY and CDR2 is FYNNEI. The CDR3 bases are TGTGCCAGCAGTGAGGACTCCTACTACGAGCAGTACTTC. This sequence encodes CASSEDSYYEQYF. The complete variable domain, with remaining parts taken from reference TRBV2 and TRBJ2-7, reads EPEVTQTPSHQVTQMGQEVILRCVPISNHLYFYWYRQILGQKVEFLVSFYNNEISEKSEIFDDQFSVERPDGSNFTLKIRSTKLEDSAMYFCASSEDSYYEQYFGPGTRLTVT.

This clonotype was seen only once. J is TRBJ2-5 and V is TRBV25-1; D is unclear. CDR3 size: 12 residues. With 4 bases removed from V and 5 bases from J, the gap between germline ends came to 8 bases. The germline CDR1 and CDR2 sequences are MGHDK and SYGVNS. CDR3 sequence reads: CASSAPTETQYF. Here the CDR3 DNA reads TGTGCCAGCAGTGCCCCCACGGAGACCCAGTACTTC.

Many counts were recorded for this clonotype. The V call is TRBV4-3, the J call TRBJ1-6; maybe TRBD1 (6 bases). Germline CDR1 LGHNA, CDR2 YSLEER. The CDR3 is 14 residues long. Between the trimmed V and J ends, which lost 1 base and 16 bases, there was a span of 17 bases. The DNA of the CDR3 is TGCGCCAGCAGCCAAGTGGACGGCGGGGGGCATCTCCACTTT. This gives the protein CASSQVDGGGHLHF.

This clonotype showed up many times. The rearrangement joins TRBV11-3 to TRBJ2-1, with D unclear. CDR1 SGHNT and CDR2 YENEEA come from the germline V gene. This CDR3 spans 14 amino acids. Trimming pared 1 base from V and 3 bases from J, leaving 7 bases between. In nucleotides, the CDR3 is TGTGCCAGCAGCTTAGTAAGCAACTACAATGAGCAGTTCTTC. As protein: CASSLVSNYNEQFF.

This clonotype was counted a single time. A clone one base away is much larger, so this may be a read error. V gene TRBV6-1 combines with J gene TRBJ2-7; 9 nucleotides agree with TRBD2. The CDR3 runs to 13 residues. CDR1 MNHNS and CDR2 SASEGT come from the germline V gene. V gave up 6 bases and J gave up 7 bases; unmatched junction bases: 7. CDR3 DNA: TGTGCCAGCAGCCTGGGGACTAGCCTGGAGCAGTACTTC. Translated: CASSLGTSLEQYF.

This clonotype was observed a handful of times. The chain has TRBV2 and TRBJ2-7, with TRBD1 matching 7 bases. Germline V gives CDR1 SNHLY, CDR2 FYNNEI. The CDR3 is 13 amino acids. The V and J ends lost 4 bases and 3 bases, in that order; junction bases with no gene match: 3. As DNA, the CDR3 is TGTGCCAGCAGTGGACAGGGTCTCTACGAGCAGTACTTC. It translates to CASSGQGLYEQYF.

The chain's CDR3 is CASSIESGRAGLDQPQHF. In DNA, the CDR3 is TGTGCCAGTAGTATAGAGAGTGGACGGGCAGGGCTTGATCAGCCCCAGCATTTT. The chain recombines TRBV19 with TRBJ1-5; D is perhaps TRBD1 (5 bases). Germline values: CDR1 LNHDA, CDR2 SQIVND (reference sequence). V was cut by 0 bases and J by 5 bases, with 20 bases left in between. The CDR3 runs to 18 residues.

The gene calls are TRBV7-3 and TRBJ1-2; 7 nucleotides match TRBD1. V was clipped by 5 bases and J by 2 bases; unmatched bases: 5. The CDR3 length is 14 residues. In germline, CDR1 is SGHTA, CDR2 FQGTGA. The CDR3 loop reads CASSPGGQNYGYTF. In nucleotides, the CDR3 is TGTGCCAGCAGCCCTGGGGGACAGAACTATGGCTACACCTTC.